This T cell receptor beta chain was retrieved from a study of cytomegalovirus exposure and HLA in healthy donors. In the case of this clone: Its cognate antigen is unknown.

This CDR3 spans 16 amino acids. The J segment lost 5 bases and the V segment lost 0 bases, leaving 9 bases of the junction unmatched. Germline V CDR1 and CDR2: SGHVS, FNYEAQ. Overall study findings and caveats: Across donors, sequencing depth was assumed by presence/absence analyses to be roughly uniform. As a later analysis showed, a missense DCLRE1C variant was linked to trimming of TCR beta V- and J-genes.

60 Vbeta and 13 Jbeta primers were used in PCR. TCRdb's table, derived via immunoSEQ multiplex PCR, lists solely in-frame clones and lacks some. The sample contains over 200,000 clones, about 72% of which appear only once. The TCR comes from a male donor in good health and CMV-seronegative. The specimen sequenced was PBMCs. The V gene is TRBV7-6, the J gene TRBJ2-7, with 8 bases that match TRBD2. Written as DNA, the CDR3 is TGTGCCAGCAGCTTAGCGCTTAGCGGGGCCCCCCACGAGCAGTACTTC. It specifies CASSLALSGAPHEQYF.